Listed below are T cell receptor beta chains from one sample, sequenced in a study of blood T cell repertoires in COVID-19. Clones were sequenced by immunoSEQ multiplex PCR, and TCRdb holds only the in-frame ones, with some missing. Here the sample spans a few hundred thousand clones, 75% to 90% being singletons. Sequencing was done on a sample of PBMCs or T cells enriched from blood (not recorded which). The source of these receptors is a woman aged 40 to 55 who had recovered from COVID-19. CDR3s include the opening cysteine and the closing phenylalanine or tryptophan. D genes are given only for firm matches. Clone size appears in some rows only: once, few, many, or a class for an expanded clone.

V	D	J	size	length	DNA	CDR3
TRBV3-1/TRBV3-2	-	TRBJ2-3	-	14	TGTGCCAGCAAAGGGGGGGTTAGCACAGATACGCAGTATTTT	CASKGGVSTDTQYF
TRBV9	TRBD2	TRBJ2-1	-	16	TGTGCCAGCAGCTTTCGACTAGCGGGGACCTACAATGAGCAGTTCTTC	CASSFRLAGTYNEQFF
TRBV27	TRBD1	TRBJ1-3	-	16	TGTGCCAGCAGACCACAGGGGGCCGTCTCTGGAAACACCATATATTTT	CASRPQGAVSGNTIYF
TRBV6-2/TRBV6-3	TRBD1	TRBJ1-5	-	13	TGTGCCAGCAGTCTTGACAGGGATCAGCCCCAGCATTTT	CASSLDRDQPQHF
TRBV7-9	-	TRBJ1-1	-	17	TGTGCCAGCAGCGCCGACAGGTTATCCAAGATGAACACTGAAGCTTTCTTT	CASSADRLSKMNTEAFF
TRBV2	TRBD2	TRBJ2-2	-	16	TGTGCCAGCAGTTGGGAGGGAGGGACGAACACCGGGGAGCTGTTTTTT	CASSWEGGTNTGELFF
TRBV24-1	TRBD1	TRBJ2-1	-	16	TGTGCCACCAGTGAAAGGTACAGGGGGCCCAACAATGAGCAGTTCTTC	CATSERYRGPNNEQFF
TRBV19	-	TRBJ1-1	-	14	TGTGCCAGTAGTACACAGGGCATGAACACTGAAGCTTTCTTT	CASSTQGMNTEAFF
TRBV18	TRBD1	TRBJ1-5	once	15	TGTGCCAGCTCACCGAGCAGGGGGGCAGGTCAGCCCCAGCATTTT	CASSPSRGAGQPQHF
TRBV7-2	TRBD1	TRBJ1-4	-	17	TGTGCCAGCAGCGAGACAGGGAGAGGTCCAGGTGGTGAAAAACTGTTTTTT	CASSETGRGPGGEKLFF